This T cell receptor (beta chain) emerged from a study of blood T cells in healthy people across ages (dated by TCRdb to between 2014 and 2017). Background on the whole study: In model experiments, roughly one uniquely barcoded TCR beta cDNA molecule per two T cells was captured by template switching. To track age-related changes in TCR beta repertoire diversity, the study relied on deep sequencing normalized with unique cDNA molecular identifiers. Donors were grouped into four age groups: young (average 16 years), middle-aged (roughly 38), aged (around 56) and long-lived (over 80). To avoid experimental bias, donors of different ages were randomly spread across the sequencing lanes. For two donors (one aged 18 to 30 and one aged 80 or older), the study analyzed two additional independent replicas of 1 million unique cDNA reads from the same blood draw. General conclusions and limits of the study: Total diversity estimates from one million sequenced T cells were considered lower bounds and underestimates. The percentage of naive T cells measured by flow cytometry correlated strongly with observed TCR beta diversity. Because profiling used bulk unsorted PBMCs, naive and antigen-experienced compartments could not be compared conclusively. Observed TCR beta diversity per million T cells fell roughly linearly with age, and a significant reduction was already apparent by age approximately 40. Compared with the aged group, more naive CD4+ T cells, fewer expanded clones and increased TCR diversity were shown by the long-lived group, suggesting age selection. The CMV infection status of donors was not known, potentially confounding age-related changes in expanded clonotypes.

The roughly 39 donors, aged about 6 to 95 years, were systemically healthy Caucasian individuals from Russia. Each donor gave about 10 milliliters of peripheral blood, drawn into EDTA-treated Vacutainer tubes. Ficoll-Paque density-gradient centrifugation was used to isolate PBMCs, with at least 7 million obtained per sample. Total RNA was extracted from PBMCs with Trizol reagent, with at least 5.5 micrograms obtained per sample. For every donor, flow cytometry on a PBMC aliquot measured the percentage of naive CD45RAhigh/CD27high T cells. Libraries came from 5' RACE. For sequencing, an Illumina HiSeq 2500 was employed. A second 7 to 11 cycle PCR used a sample-barcoded 5' primer and a J-beta primer mix. A unique molecular identifier was introduced onto each TCR beta cDNA molecule by a template-switch 5' adaptor carrying 12 random nucleotides. At least 2.5 million CDR3-containing paired-end reads were obtained from each sample. First-strand cDNA synthesis was performed from all RNA using the Mint cDNA synthesis kit, with priming by a TRBC-specific oligonucleotide. All cDNA was treated with uracil-DNA glycosylase and then went through a first 18-cycle PCR with the universal primers M1SS and BC2_uni_R. The paper's processing steps were these. Normalization of each sample was performed by random selection of 1 million high-quality reads, each carrying a distinct molecular identifier. Instead of being binned into consensus sequences, reads that shared molecular identifiers were thrown out. MiTCR, run with a Q25 quality threshold and the strictest error-elimination algorithm, handled CDR3 identification, clonotype clustering and error correction. Lower-bound total TCR beta diversity was estimated with a nonparametric unseen species model using Euler transformation. The public reads were reprocessed in TCRdb via fastp at Q25 and MiXCR, keeping in-frame beta chains. Each entry merges the rows of one CDR3 protein and shows their most common DNA and genes. Clone size and V and J calls follow TCRdb, not the original study. This sample comprises over a million distinct CDR3 sequences, roughly 43% of them detected only once. The ten biggest clones cover 4% of the sample.

This clonotype has just a few counts. Its antigen is not yet known. No base quality information exists; no much larger clone differs at one position. The sequencing input was blood. The clonotype originates from a woman aged 18-29 years in good health.

The nucleotide sequence is given as TGCAGCGTACCGGGGCACTATAGCAATCAGCCCCAGCATTTT. Translated, it reads CSVPGHYSNQPQHF. The chain is made from TRBV20-1 and TRBJ1-5, and the D gene may be TRBD1, 5 bases matching. The CDR3 holds 14 amino acids from the cysteine to the phenylalanine. Of all the DNA, just the CDR3 is kept, 42 bases in frame from base 1. Sequences DFQATT (CDR1) and SNEGSKA (CDR2) are obtained from the germline V gene (reference sequence).